The 28 T cell receptor beta chains below all came from one sample that was sequenced in a study of cytomegalovirus exposure and HLA in healthy donors. The primer mix had 60 Vbeta and 13 Jbeta primers. The protocol was immunoSEQ multiplex PCR, while the TCRdb copy is restricted to in-frame clones and leaves out a portion. The sample lists more than 100,000 clones, 80% to 90% occurring once. What was sequenced was PBMCs. The receptor source for this set is a woman in her twenties or thirties in good health and CMV-seronegative.

The chain couples TRBV27 to TRBJ2-5; D is unresolved. The V gene lost 2 bases and the J gene lost 2 bases, with 6 bases spanning the gap. CDR1 is MNHEY, CDR2 SMNVEV, per germline (reference sequence). The CDR3 extends over 13 amino acids. Written as DNA, the CDR3 is TGTGCCAGCAGTTTACGTCGGCAAGAGACCCAGTACTTC. Protein sequence: CASSLRRQETQYF.

This chain uses TRBV5-5 with TRBJ2-2, with 9 bases aligning to TRBD1. The CDR3 is 14 residues long. Germline V gene data show CDR1 as SGHKS and CDR2 as YYEKEE (reference sequence). J lost 5 bases, V lost 5 bases, and 4 bases had no gene match. CDR3 DNA sequence: TGTGCCAGCAGGCCGGGACAGGGTACCGGGGAGCTGTTTTTT. Translating gives CASRPGQGTGELFF.

The V and J genes are TRBV4-3 and TRBJ1-2; 8 nucleotides match TRBD1. This CDR3 is 16 amino acids long. Germline CDR1 and CDR2: LGHNA and YSLEER. Trimming took 0 bases from V and 8 from J; bases not matched to a gene: 11. The CDR3 region is CASSQERKDREIGYTF. For the CDR3, the DNA is TGCGCCAGCAGCCAAGAGAGGAAGGACAGGGAAATAGGCTACACCTTC.

The gene calls are TRBV5-6 and TRBJ1-4, with D possibly TRBD1 on 5 matching bases. Trimming stripped 0 bases from V and 7 bases from J, with 13 bases between. Germline CDR1 and CDR2: SGHDT and YYEEEE. CDR3 length equals 15 residues. Written as DNA, the CDR3 is TGTGCCAGCAGCTTGGACCAGGGTCAGGGTGAAAAACTGTTTTTT. Translation gives CASSLDQGQGEKLFF.

The chain uses TRBV5-6 and TRBJ2-1, with 11 bases aligning to TRBD2. This CDR3 has 16 amino acids. V trimming: 0 bases; J trimming: 4 bases; junction bases outside the gene matches: 3. Germline CDR1 and CDR2: SGHDT and YYEEEE. CDR3 sequence reads: CASSLGGTSGYNEQFF. The CDR3 DNA sequence: TGTGCCAGCAGCTTGGGGGGGACTAGCGGATACAATGAGCAGTTCTTC.

The chain combines TRBV2 with TRBJ2-2; 10 positions match TRBD2. There are 16 residues in the CDR3. CDR1 and CDR2 from the germline V gene are SNHLY and FYNNEI. J lost 5 bases, V lost 7 bases, and 10 bases had no gene match. CDR3 in amino acids: CASTASGGAGTGELFF. CDR3 coding DNA: TGTGCCAGCACAGCAAGCGGGGGGGCCGGGACCGGGGAGCTGTTTTTT.

This chain uses TRBV9 with TRBJ2-7; D unresolved. Trimming stripped 3 bases from V and 5 bases from J, with 18 bases between. The CDR3 is 15 residues long. The V gene's germline CDR1 is SGDLS and CDR2 YYNGEE. The CDR3 is CASSEGRVKENEQYF. DNA of the CDR3: TGTGCCAGCAGCGAAGGCCGGGTTAAGGAAAACGAGCAGTACTTC.

The chain couples TRBV5-4 to TRBJ2-3; D might be TRBD2 (5 bases). Germline CDR1 and CDR2: SGHNT and YYREEE (reference sequence). The CDR3 totals 14 residues. V was cut by 2 bases and J by 10 bases, with 17 bases left in between. The DNA of the CDR3 is TGTGCCAGCAGCTTAAGCGGTATAGAGTGGGCGCAGTATTTT. Translating it yields CASSLSGIEWAQYF.

The V and J genes are TRBV30 and TRBJ2-3, with no clear D. V was trimmed by 0 bases and J by 14 bases, leaving 15 bases between them. CDR3 length equals 12 residues. Germline assignment: CDR1 GTSNPN and CDR2 SVGIG (reference sequence). The CDR3 region has the DNA TGTGCCTGGAGTGTAGGCGGTGCGACGGCGTATTTT. Protein sequence: CAWSVGGATAYF.

Only one count was recorded for this clone. The V call is TRBV18, the J call TRBJ2-3, with 7 nucleotides matching TRBD2. The trim removed 1 base at V and 4 bases at J, leaving 2 bases unmatched. The CDR3 spans 14 residues. Germline V CDR1 and CDR2: KGHSH, LQKENI. The CDR3 loop is CASSPLAGADTQYF. The DNA for the CDR3 is TGTGCCAGCTCACCACTGGCGGGGGCAGATACGCAGTATTTT.

The chain has TRBV28 and TRBJ2-7; the match to TRBD2 covers 9 bases. Germline V gene lookup returns CDR1 MDHEN and CDR2 SYDVKM. Trimming took 4 bases from V and 1 from J; bases not matched to a gene: 5. The CDR3 length is 15 residues. The chain's CDR3 is CASSSSGTQSYEQYF. The CDR3 DNA follows: TGTGCCAGCAGTTCTAGCGGGACCCAGTCCTACGAGCAGTACTTC.

The chain links TRBV19 to TRBJ1-4, with D unresolved. Trimming removed 7 bases at V and 7 bases at J, with 7 bases between. Germline V gene data show CDR1 as LNHDA and CDR2 as SQIVND (reference sequence). This CDR3 region has 11 residues. CDR3: CASTLGEKLFF. The CDR3 DNA follows: TGTGCCAGTACCCTCGGTGAAAAACTGTTTTTT.

DNA for the CDR3: TGTGCCAGCAGGATGGGACAGGGCGACACTGAAGCTTTCTTT. This translates into CASRMGQGDTEAFF. The chain carries TRBV6-5 and TRBJ1-1; 9 bases map to TRBD1. The germline gives CDR1 MNHEY, CDR2 SVGAGI. V was clipped by 6 bases and J by 3 bases; unmatched bases: 5. The CDR3 covers 14 residues.

The chain has TRBV10-2 and TRBJ1-1, with 10 bases aligning to TRBD1. Unmatched junction bases numbered 11, after V lost 4 bases and J lost 3 bases. This CDR3 spans 17 amino acids. The germline V gene has CDR1 WSHSY and CDR2 SAAADI. The CDR3 protein is CASSADRGLVRDTEAFF. In nucleotides, the CDR3 is TGCGCCAGCAGTGCGGACAGGGGGTTGGTTAGGGACACTGAAGCTTTCTTT.

V is TRBV27 and J is TRBJ2-3, with unresolved D. This CDR3 spans 14 amino acids. The germline V gene has CDR1 MNHEY and CDR2 SMNVEV (reference sequence). Trimming took off 2 bases at V and 7 bases at J, with 13 bases between the two ends. The CDR3 sequence is CASSLVGDRHTQYF. The CDR3 DNA is TGTGCCAGCAGTTTAGTGGGCGACCGTCATACGCAGTATTTT.

The chain is built from TRBV11-2 and TRBJ2-1; weak D call: TRBD2 (5 bases). V was trimmed by 3 bases and J by 6 bases, leaving 12 bases between them. The CDR3 contains 14 residues. Germline V gene sequence: CDR1 SGHAT, CDR2 FQNNGV. The CDR3 loop reads CASSLSGFLNEQFF. The CDR3 region has the DNA TGTGCCAGCAGCTTGAGCGGTTTCCTCAATGAGCAGTTCTTC.

The CDR3 here is CAWSAGQGGPQHF. For the CDR3, the DNA is TGTGCCTGGAGTGCAGGACAGGGTGGGCCCCAGCATTTT. The chain employs TRBV30 and TRBJ1-5, with 8 bases lining up with TRBD1. This CDR3 spans 13 amino acids. The germline V gene encodes CDR1 GTSNPN and CDR2 SVGIG (reference sequence). V lost 1 base, J lost 9 bases, and 5 bases stayed unmatched.

The rearrangement uses TRBV19 and TRBJ1-5; a possible D gene is TRBD1 (6 bases). In germline, CDR1 is LNHDA, CDR2 SQIVND (reference sequence). This CDR3 spans 16 amino acids. V lost 7 bases to trimming and J lost 0 bases, with 16 bases between them. CDR3 region: CASTGGAGYSNQPQHF. CDR3 nucleotides: TGTGCCAGTACGGGGGGGGCAGGGTATAGCAATCAGCCCCAGCATTTT.

This rearrangement joins TRBV4-1 to TRBJ2-7; 7 bases align to TRBD2. Germline V gives CDR1 MGHRA, CDR2 YSYEKL. The trim removed 2 bases at V and 9 bases at J, leaving 10 bases unmatched. The CDR3 is 14 residues long. The CDR3 reads CASSQIPGLGGQYF. The DNA for the CDR3 is TGCGCCAGCAGCCAAATCCCTGGACTAGGTGGGCAGTACTTC.

The chain joins TRBV7-6 to TRBJ2-3, with TRBD2 matching over 9 bases. The CDR3 loop spans 19 amino acids. The V gene end was trimmed by 5 bases and the J gene end by 0 bases; junction bases not matched to a gene: 15. Germline V lookup: CDR1 SGHVS, CDR2 FNYEAQ. The CDR3 protein is CASSVRLSSGVSSTDTQYF. CDR3 bases: TGTGCCAGCAGCGTCCGACTATCTAGCGGGGTTTCTAGCACAGATACGCAGTATTTT.

This chain connects TRBV19 to TRBJ2-3; maybe TRBD2 (5 bases). V was trimmed by 8 bases and J by 3 bases, leaving 15 bases between them. The CDR3 totals 14 residues. Germline values: CDR1 LNHDA, CDR2 SQIVND (reference sequence). The CDR3 spells CASLSGGSTDTQYF. CDR3 in DNA: TGTGCCAGTTTGAGCGGAGGTTCGACAGATACGCAGTATTTT. Based on the CDR3 plus reference TRBV19 and TRBJ2-3, the full variable domain is DGGITQSPKYLFRKEGQNVTLSCEQNLNHDAMYWYRQDPGQGLRLIYYSQIVNDFQKGDIAEGYSVSREKKESFPLTVTSAQKNPTAFYLCASLSGGSTDTQYFGPGTRLTVL.

J is TRBJ2-1 and V is TRBV2; 7 positions match TRBD1. The V gene end was trimmed by 7 bases and the J gene end by 3 bases; junction bases not matched to a gene: 9. Per the germline V gene, CDR1 is SNHLY and CDR2 is FYNNEI. The CDR3 runs to 15 residues. The CDR3: CASNPQGFIYNEQFF. The DNA for the CDR3 is TGTGCCAGCAATCCACAGGGGTTTATCTACAATGAGCAGTTCTTC.

This clone was seen once. The rearrangement uses TRBV7-2 and TRBJ2-7; TRBD1 agrees at 8 bases. This CDR3 has 15 amino acids. Germline-derived CDR1 and CDR2 are SGHTA and FQGNSA. J gave up 1 base and V 5 bases, and 7 bases lay outside the gene matches. CDR3 sequence reads: CASSAHRGMSYEQYF. Here the CDR3 DNA reads TGTGCCAGCAGCGCCCACAGGGGGATGTCCTACGAGCAGTACTTC. Supplemented by reference TRBV7-2 and TRBJ2-7, the full variable domain reads GAGVSQSPSNKVTEKGKDVELRCDPISGHTALYWYRQSLGQGLEFLIYFQGNSAPDKSGLPSDRFSAERTGGSVSTLTIQRTQQEDSAVYLCASSAHRGMSYEQYFGPGTRLTVT.

This chain uses TRBV25-1 with TRBJ2-3; D possibly corresponds to TRBD1 (6 bases). Trimming took 5 bases from V and 2 from J, leaving 14 bases between them. CDR3 length: 15 residues. Germline-derived CDR1 and CDR2 are MGHDK and SYGVNS. Written as DNA, the CDR3 is TGTGCCAGCAGTCGCGGCCAGGGGACCACAGATACGCAGTATTTT. Residues: CASSRGQGTTDTQYF.

The rearrangement uses TRBV28 and TRBJ2-7; the D gene is possibly TRBD1 (6 bases). Trimming shortened V by 7 bases and J by 1 base, and 11 bases separated the two germline ends. Germline CDR1 is MDHEN and CDR2 is SYDVKM. This CDR3 is built from 13 residues. CDR3 in amino acids: CASMTGTSYEQYF. The CDR3 bases are TGTGCCAGCATGACAGGAACATCCTACGAGCAGTACTTC.

This CDR3 reads CASSVGGGETNEKLFF. CDR3 DNA: TGTGCCAGCAGCGTAGGAGGGGGCGAGACTAATGAAAAACTGTTTTTT. The chain uses TRBV9 and TRBJ1-4; 7 bases align to TRBD1. Germline CDR1 reads SGDLS; CDR2 reads YYNGEE. The CDR3 loop spans 16 amino acids. V trimming: 0 bases; J trimming: 2 bases; junction bases outside the gene matches: 4.

Concerning this clone: The same CDR3 arises from other DNA sequences in this sample as well. The rearrangement uses TRBV19 and TRBJ1-5; D remains unclear. The germline gives CDR1 LNHDA, CDR2 SQIVND (reference sequence). Deletions cut 5 bases from V and 3 bases from J, with 8 bases between. The CDR3 spans 13 residues. CDR3 in DNA: TGTGCCAGTAGTCGGGGTAACAATCAGCCCCAGCATTTT. It is translated as CASSRGNNQPQHF.

This chain joins TRBV28 and TRBJ2-7, with 9 bases matching TRBD1. The germline V gene encodes CDR1 MDHEN and CDR2 SYDVKM. V dropped 5 bases and J dropped 2; count of bases not matched to a gene: 4. This CDR3 comprises 14 residues. The CDR3 loop reads CASSEGQGAYEQYF. The CDR3 DNA is TGTGCCAGCAGTGAGGGACAGGGAGCCTACGAGCAGTACTTC.